Following are 9 T cell receptor beta chains from one sample sequenced in a study of response to subunit inactivated influenza vaccine. TCRdb independently ran MiXCR on the RT-PCR reads; one entry per CDR3 protein. Among about 540,000 distinct CDR3 sequences listed, approximately 24% were seen once. These data also featured in a second study, about T cells expressing NK-cell markers. As that study records: Production of TCR beta cDNA relied on 5'RACE template switching with UMIs.

The material was CD4+ T cells sorted from PBMCs, obtained 11 to 12 days after vaccination. These receptors were obtained from a man between 45 and 60 years old who received an inactivated influenza vaccine.

The chain combines TRBV7-2 with TRBJ2-5; D call uncertain. The V end lost 3 bases, the J end lost 4 bases, and 9 bases lay between the germline ends. Germline values: CDR1 SGHTA, CDR2 FQGNSA. This CDR3 is 13 amino acids long. The CDR3 sequence: CASSFSNSETQYF. CDR3 DNA: TGTGCCAGCAGCTTCTCTAATTCAGAGACCCAGTACTTC.

This sequence joins TRBV12-3 or TRBV12-4 and TRBJ2-5, with 8 bases that match TRBD1. V gave up 6 bases and J gave up 5 bases; unmatched junction bases: 8. This CDR3 is built from 14 residues. CDR3 nucleotides: TGTGCCAGCAGCCCGACAGGGGCCGGGGAGACCCAGTACTTC. Its protein is CASSPTGAGETQYF.

This clonotype was picked up a small number of times. This rearrangement joins TRBV14 to TRBJ2-7; 8 bases map to TRBD2. The V gene's germline CDR1 is SGHDN and CDR2 FVKESK. This CDR3 contains 15 residues. With V trimmed by 4 bases and J by 6 bases, 11 bases remained unmatched. The CDR3 is CASSLLAGLTREQYF. The CDR3, as DNA: TGTGCCAGCAGCCTATTAGCGGGACTGACGCGCGAGCAGTACTTC.

The V and J genes are TRBV20-1 and TRBJ2-5; 9 bases agree with TRBD1. There are 14 residues in the CDR3. The V segment lost 5 bases and the J segment 5 bases; nucleotides outside the gene matches: 9. Germline CDR1 DFQATT, CDR2 SNEGSKA (reference sequence). The CDR3 here is CSAAPTGGWETQYF. CDR3 nucleotides: TGCAGTGCTGCTCCGACAGGGGGATGGGAGACCCAGTACTTC.

In its sample, this clonotype was seen many times. The J gene is TRBJ2-3, the V gene TRBV7-9; D is unclear. V was pared by 0 bases and J by 6 bases, with 10 bases between. Germline V gene lookup returns CDR1 SEHNR and CDR2 FQNEAQ (reference sequence). This CDR3 has 14 amino acids. The DNA of the CDR3 is TGTGCCAGCAGCTTAGCGGGTCGTGGGGATACGCAGTATTTT. Translated: CASSLAGRGDTQYF.

The chain is built from TRBV10-2 and TRBJ1-1, with D unclear. The germline V gene encodes CDR1 WSHSY and CDR2 SAAADI. This CDR3 is built from 14 residues. Trimming shortened V by 6 bases and J by 4 bases, and 15 bases separated the two germline ends. The CDR3 DNA sequence: TGCGCCAGCAGCATCAACGTTGGAGTCACTGAAGCTTTCTTT. Translation gives CASSINVGVTEAFF.

This chain connects TRBV5-2 to TRBJ1-2. TRBV5-2 is designated a pseudogene. The CDR3 extends over 14 amino acids. CDR3 bases: TGTGCCAGCAGCGGACGGACCCCTAACTATGGCTACACCTTC. Translated, it gives CASSGRTPNYGYTF.

The V gene is TRBV29-1, the J gene TRBJ2-3; tentative D call: TRBD1 (6 bases). The V gene's germline CDR1 is SQVTM and CDR2 ANQGSEA. The V end lost 3 bases, the J end lost 2 bases, and 9 bases lay between the germline ends. The CDR3 is made up of 13 amino acids. CDR3 sequence reads: CSVDQGYTDTQYF. The CDR3 region has the DNA TGCAGCGTTGATCAGGGGTACACAGATACGCAGTATTTT.

The chain joins TRBV12-3 or TRBV12-4 to TRBJ2-1, with D unresolved. V was cut by 4 bases and J by 0 bases, with 10 bases left in between. This CDR3 spans 15 amino acids. This CDR3 reads CASSSMTNSYNEQFF. CDR3 nucleotide sequence: TGTGCCAGCAGTTCTATGACGAACTCCTACAATGAGCAGTTCTTC.